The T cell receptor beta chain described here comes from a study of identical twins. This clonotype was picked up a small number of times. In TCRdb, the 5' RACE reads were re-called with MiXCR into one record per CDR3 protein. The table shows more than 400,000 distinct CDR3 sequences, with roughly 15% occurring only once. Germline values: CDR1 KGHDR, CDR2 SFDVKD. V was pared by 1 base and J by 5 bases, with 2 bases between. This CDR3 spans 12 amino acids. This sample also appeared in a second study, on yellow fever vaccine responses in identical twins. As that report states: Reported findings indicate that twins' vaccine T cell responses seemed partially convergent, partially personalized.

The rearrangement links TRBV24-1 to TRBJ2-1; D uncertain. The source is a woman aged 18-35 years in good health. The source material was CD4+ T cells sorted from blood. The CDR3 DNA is TGTGCCACCAGTGATTTCCACAATGAGCAGTTCTTC. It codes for CATSDFHNEQFF.